A selection of T cell receptor beta chains follows, all from one sample in a study of graft-versus-host responses after intestinal transplantation. The method was immunoSEQ multiplex PCR; TCRdb's version includes in-frame clones alone and lacks a portion of them. The data show roughly 120,000 clones, about 95% seen once. Their cognate antigens are unknown. The material was unstimulated CD8+ T cells sorted from spleen or lymph node cells, obtained before intestinal transplant. All receptors derive from a human donor who received an intestinal transplant. Each CDR3 is given with its conserved first and last residue. D genes are given only for firm matches. Expanded clones are given a class, and other clones once, few, many or no size at all.

j_call: TRBJ1-5
cdr3_length: 13
clone_size: NA
d_call: NA
v_call: TRBV6-6
cdr3_aa: CASSYRDNQPQHF
cdr3_nt: TGTGCCAGCAGTTACCGGGACAATCAGCCCCAGCATTTT

j_call: TRBJ2-3
cdr3_length: 14
clone_size: NA
d_call: NA
v_call: TRBV28
cdr3_aa: CASSFPGQTDTQYF
cdr3_nt: TGTGCCAGCAGTTTTCCTGGACAGACAGATACGCAGTATTTT

j_call: TRBJ2-7
cdr3_length: 14
clone_size: once
d_call: NA
v_call: TRBV5-5
cdr3_aa: CASSLREGAYEQYF
cdr3_nt: TGTGCCAGCAGCCTACGGGAGGGGGCTTACGAGCAGTACTTC

j_call: TRBJ1-4
cdr3_length: 15
clone_size: NA
d_call: TRBD1
v_call: TRBV4-1
cdr3_aa: CASSPPGQGQEKLFF
cdr3_nt: TGCGCCAGCAGCCCACCGGGACAGGGACAAGAAAAACTGTTTTTT

j_call: TRBJ2-1
cdr3_length: 14
clone_size: NA
d_call: NA
v_call: TRBV5-6
cdr3_aa: CASSLGPGYNEQFF
cdr3_nt: TGTGCCAGCAGCTTGGGGCCGGGGTACAATGAGCAGTTCTTC

j_call: TRBJ2-7
cdr3_length: 13
clone_size: NA
d_call: NA
v_call: TRBV28
cdr3_aa: CASSFSWAGEQYF
cdr3_nt: TGTGCCAGCAGTTTTAGTTGGGCGGGCGAGCAGTACTTC

j_call: TRBJ2-6
cdr3_length: 15
clone_size: NA
d_call: NA
v_call: TRBV5-6
cdr3_aa: CASSLREGGANVLTF
cdr3_nt: TGTGCCAGCAGCTTACGAGAAGGTGGGGCCAACGTCCTGACTTTC

j_call: TRBJ1-2
cdr3_length: 13
clone_size: NA
d_call: NA
v_call: TRBV9
cdr3_aa: CASSATGSYGYTF
cdr3_nt: TGTGCCAGCAGCGCGACAGGTTCTTATGGCTACACCTTC

j_call: TRBJ2-7
cdr3_length: 15
clone_size: few
d_call: NA
v_call: TRBV19
cdr3_aa: CASSIVDGRGYEQYF
cdr3_nt: TGTGCCAGTAGTATAGTCGACGGCAGGGGCTACGAGCAGTACTTC

j_call: TRBJ1-3
cdr3_length: 15
clone_size: NA
d_call: NA
v_call: TRBV23-1
cdr3_aa: CASSQSRTAGNTIYF
cdr3_nt: TGCGCCAGCAGTCAGTCGCGGACGGCTGGAAACACCATATATTTT

j_call: TRBJ2-7
cdr3_length: 15
clone_size: NA
d_call: TRBD1
v_call: TRBV14
cdr3_aa: CASSQGPGQNYEQYF
cdr3_nt: TGTGCCAGCAGCCAAGGTCCGGGACAGAACTACGAGCAGTACTTC

j_call: TRBJ1-1
cdr3_length: 10
clone_size: NA
d_call: NA
v_call: TRBV6-1
cdr3_aa: CATFSTEAFF
cdr3_nt: TGTGCCACATTCAGCACTGAAGCTTTCTTT

j_call: TRBJ2-1
cdr3_length: 16
clone_size: few
d_call: NA
v_call: TRBV9
cdr3_aa: CASSVEGGLIYNEQFF
cdr3_nt: TGTGCCAGCAGCGTAGAGGGGGGGCTCATCTACAATGAGCAGTTCTTC

j_call: TRBJ1-1
cdr3_length: 16
clone_size: NA
d_call: TRBD1
v_call: TRBV28
cdr3_aa: CASSTTAGGSGTEAFF
cdr3_nt: TGTGCCAGCAGTACTACGGCAGGGGGTTCGGGCACTGAAGCTTTCTTT

j_call: TRBJ2-7
cdr3_length: 14
clone_size: NA
d_call: NA
v_call: TRBV7-9
cdr3_aa: CASSLARLPYEQYF
cdr3_nt: TGTGCCAGCAGCTTAGCGAGGCTCCCCTACGAGCAGTACTTC

j_call: TRBJ1-2
cdr3_length: 12
clone_size: NA
d_call: NA
v_call: TRBV4-1
cdr3_aa: CASSPGQYGYTF
cdr3_nt: TGCGCCAGCAGCCCAGGACAGTATGGCTACACCTTC

j_call: TRBJ2-7
cdr3_length: 15
clone_size: NA
d_call: TRBD1
v_call: TRBV14
cdr3_aa: CASSQEGTGSYEQYF
cdr3_nt: TGTGCCAGCAGCCAAGAAGGGACAGGCTCCTACGAGCAGTACTTC

j_call: TRBJ2-7
cdr3_length: 16
clone_size: NA
d_call: NA
v_call: TRBV4-3
cdr3_aa: CASSPGMGTQSYEQYF
cdr3_nt: TGCGCCAGCAGCCCGGGCATGGGGACCCAGTCCTACGAGCAGTACTTC

j_call: TRBJ2-7
cdr3_length: 14
clone_size: NA
d_call: NA
v_call: TRBV15
cdr3_aa: CATSSRIEANEQYF
cdr3_nt: TGTGCCACCAGCAGCCGAATCGAGGCTAACGAGCAGTACTTC

j_call: TRBJ2-1
cdr3_length: 18
clone_size: NA
d_call: TRBD2
v_call: TRBV4-1
cdr3_aa: CASSQIHSGRRRNNEQFF
cdr3_nt: TGCGCCAGCAGCCAAATACATAGCGGGAGAAGGCGGAACAATGAGCAGTTCTTC

j_call: TRBJ2-1
cdr3_length: 16
clone_size: NA
d_call: TRBD2
v_call: TRBV29-1
cdr3_aa: CSVEGLAGGSYNEQFF
cdr3_nt: TGCAGCGTTGAAGGGTTAGCGGGGGGCTCCTACAATGAGCAGTTCTTC

j_call: TRBJ2-1
cdr3_length: 14
clone_size: NA
d_call: TRBD1
v_call: TRBV2
cdr3_aa: CASSEGTANNEQFF
cdr3_nt: TGTGCCAGCAGTGAGGGGACAGCTAACAATGAGCAGTTCTTC

j_call: TRBJ2-7
cdr3_length: 16
clone_size: NA
d_call: TRBD1
v_call: TRBV5-1
cdr3_aa: CASSIESGQSSYEQYF
cdr3_nt: TGCGCCAGCAGCATTGAATCGGGACAGAGCTCCTACGAGCAGTACTTC

j_call: TRBJ2-1
cdr3_length: 14
clone_size: NA
d_call: TRBD2
v_call: TRBV27
cdr3_aa: CASSPWTSGNEQFF
cdr3_nt: TGTGCCAGCAGTCCTTGGACTAGCGGCAATGAGCAGTTCTTC

j_call: TRBJ2-1
cdr3_length: 14
clone_size: NA
d_call: TRBD2
v_call: TRBV9
cdr3_aa: CASSVGTTVNEQFF
cdr3_nt: TGTGCCAGCAGCGTCGGGACTACCGTCAATGAGCAGTTCTTC

j_call: TRBJ1-1
cdr3_length: 14
clone_size: once
d_call: NA
v_call: TRBV7-3
cdr3_aa: CASSLTGGPAEAFF
cdr3_nt: TGTGCCAGCAGCTTAACCGGGGGACCCGCTGAAGCTTTCTTT

j_call: TRBJ2-6
cdr3_length: 18
clone_size: NA
d_call: NA
v_call: TRBV5-2
cdr3_aa: CASKHLREYTKSGHVLTF
cdr3_nt: TGTGCCAGCAAACATTTAAGGGAGTACACAAAGTCGGGCCACGTCCTGACTTTC

j_call: TRBJ2-7
cdr3_length: 14
clone_size: NA
d_call: NA
v_call: TRBV27
cdr3_aa: CASSSLGDRYEQYF
cdr3_nt: TGTGCCAGCTCCTCATTAGGGGACCGCTACGAGCAGTACTTC

j_call: TRBJ2-1
cdr3_length: 16
clone_size: NA
d_call: TRBD2
v_call: TRBV27
cdr3_aa: CASSTPGGRAPNEQFF
cdr3_nt: TGTGCCAGCAGCACCCCGGGAGGGAGGGCCCCCAATGAGCAGTTCTTC

j_call: TRBJ2-1
cdr3_length: 12
clone_size: NA
d_call: NA
v_call: TRBV25-1
cdr3_aa: CANSESGPEQFF
cdr3_nt: TGTGCCAACAGTGAATCAGGGCCTGAGCAGTTCTTC

j_call: TRBJ1-1
cdr3_length: 14
clone_size: NA
d_call: NA
v_call: TRBV28
cdr3_aa: CASSEVGINTEAFF
cdr3_nt: TGTGCCAGCAGTGAGGTGGGGATTAACACTGAAGCTTTCTTT

j_call: TRBJ2-7
cdr3_length: 15
clone_size: NA
d_call: TRBD2
v_call: TRBV4-1
cdr3_aa: CASSQDQREGDEQYF
cdr3_nt: TGCGCCAGCAGCCAAGATCAGCGGGAGGGCGACGAGCAGTACTTC

j_call: TRBJ2-7
cdr3_length: 14
clone_size: NA
d_call: TRBD1
v_call: TRBV27
cdr3_aa: CASSLGTGRNEQYF
cdr3_nt: TGTGCCAGCAGTTTGGGGACAGGGAGGAACGAGCAGTACTTC

j_call: TRBJ1-2
cdr3_length: 13
clone_size: NA
d_call: NA
v_call: TRBV30
cdr3_aa: CAWTLGQRYGYTF
cdr3_nt: TGTGCCTGGACTCTGGGACAACGCTATGGCTACACCTTC

j_call: TRBJ1-4
cdr3_length: 16
clone_size: NA
d_call: NA
v_call: TRBV10-1
cdr3_aa: CASTPEGVATNEKLFF
cdr3_nt: TGCGCCAGCACCCCCGAGGGGGTTGCAACTAATGAAAAACTGTTTTTT

j_call: TRBJ1-5
cdr3_length: 13
clone_size: NA
d_call: NA
v_call: TRBV10-1
cdr3_aa: CASSGGGNQPQHF
cdr3_nt: TGCGCCAGCAGTGGAGGGGGCAATCAGCCCCAGCATTTT

j_call: TRBJ2-6
cdr3_length: 18
clone_size: NA
d_call: NA
v_call: TRBV4-3
cdr3_aa: CASSQDFDGALWANVLTF
cdr3_nt: TGCGCCAGCAGCCAAGATTTCGACGGGGCCCTGTGGGCCAACGTCCTGACTTTC

j_call: TRBJ2-3
cdr3_length: 15
clone_size: NA
d_call: TRBD2
v_call: TRBV9
cdr3_aa: CASSVETSGTDTQYF
cdr3_nt: TGTGCCAGCAGCGTAGAAACTAGCGGCACAGATACGCAGTATTTT

j_call: TRBJ2-3
cdr3_length: 18
clone_size: NA
d_call: TRBD1
v_call: TRBV7-7
cdr3_aa: CASSSQVSGTGGTDTQYF
cdr3_nt: TGTGCTAGCAGCTCCCAGGTTTCGGGGACAGGGGGCACAGATACGCAGTATTTT

j_call: TRBJ2-1
cdr3_length: 13
clone_size: few
d_call: NA
v_call: TRBV7-9
cdr3_aa: CAIVAASYNEQFF
cdr3_nt: TGTGCGATTGTAGCGGCGTCCTACAATGAGCAGTTCTTC

j_call: TRBJ2-1
cdr3_length: 16
clone_size: once
d_call: NA
v_call: TRBV4-1
cdr3_aa: CASSQFQDRSYNEQFF
cdr3_nt: TGCGCCAGCAGCCAATTCCAGGACAGATCCTACAATGAGCAGTTCTTC

j_call: TRBJ2-3
cdr3_length: 17
clone_size: NA
d_call: NA
v_call: TRBV7-2
cdr3_aa: CASSFSRQAESTDTQYF
cdr3_nt: TGTGCCAGCAGTTTCAGCCGACAGGCGGAGAGCACAGATACGCAGTATTTT

j_call: TRBJ1-5
cdr3_length: 14
clone_size: once
d_call: NA
v_call: TRBV28
cdr3_aa: CASSLGERDQPQHF
cdr3_nt: TGTGCCAGCAGTCTGGGGGAGCGGGATCAGCCCCAGCATTTT

j_call: TRBJ2-1
cdr3_length: 15
clone_size: NA
d_call: NA
v_call: TRBV7-2
cdr3_aa: CASSLAPLGGNEQFF
cdr3_nt: TGTGCCAGCAGCTTAGCCCCCCTAGGGGGGAATGAGCAGTTCTTC

j_call: TRBJ1-1
cdr3_length: 14
clone_size: NA
d_call: NA
v_call: TRBV18
cdr3_aa: CASSPRVKSTEAFF
cdr3_nt: TGTGCCAGCTCACCCAGGGTTAAGAGCACTGAAGCTTTCTTT

j_call: TRBJ2-7
cdr3_length: 12
clone_size: NA
d_call: NA
v_call: TRBV6-1
cdr3_aa: CATRAGSYEQYF
cdr3_nt: TGTGCCACCCGGGCAGGGTCCTACGAGCAGTACTTC

j_call: TRBJ2-1
cdr3_length: 15
clone_size: NA
d_call: TRBD2
v_call: TRBV4-1
cdr3_aa: CASSPGLAEYNEQFF
cdr3_nt: TGCGCCAGCAGCCCGGGACTAGCGGAATACAATGAGCAGTTCTTC

j_call: TRBJ1-6
cdr3_length: 16
clone_size: NA
d_call: NA
v_call: TRBV30
cdr3_aa: CAWRRGRSSYNSPLHF
cdr3_nt: TGTGCCTGGAGGCGCGGGCGGAGCTCCTATAATTCACCCCTCCACTTT

j_call: TRBJ1-1
cdr3_length: 13
clone_size: NA
d_call: NA
v_call: TRBV29-1
cdr3_aa: CSVEEGDGTEAFF
cdr3_nt: TGCAGCGTTGAAGAAGGGGACGGCACTGAAGCTTTCTTT

j_call: TRBJ2-5
cdr3_length: 13
clone_size: NA
d_call: NA
v_call: TRBV28
cdr3_aa: CATLGGWQETQYF
cdr3_nt: TGTGCCACCCTTGGGGGATGGCAAGAGACCCAGTACTTC

j_call: TRBJ2-7
cdr3_length: 14
clone_size: once
d_call: NA
v_call: TRBV11-2
cdr3_aa: CASSSKEGRYEQYF
cdr3_nt: TGTGCCAGCAGCTCGAAGGAGGGAAGATACGAGCAGTACTTC

j_call: TRBJ2-3
cdr3_length: 10
clone_size: NA
d_call: NA
v_call: TRBV23-1
cdr3_aa: CASSPHTQYF
cdr3_nt: TGCGCCAGCAGTCCCCATACGCAGTATTTT

j_call: TRBJ2-1
cdr3_length: 15
clone_size: NA
d_call: TRBD2
v_call: TRBV6-5
cdr3_aa: CASSYLAGGRDEQFF
cdr3_nt: TGTGCCAGCAGTTATCTAGCGGGAGGGCGCGATGAGCAGTTCTTC

j_call: TRBJ2-1
cdr3_length: 11
clone_size: NA
d_call: NA
v_call: TRBV11-1
cdr3_aa: CASQRGNEQFF
cdr3_nt: TGTGCCAGCCAGAGGGGCAATGAGCAGTTCTTC

j_call: TRBJ2-7
cdr3_length: 16
clone_size: NA
d_call: TRBD1
v_call: TRBV27
cdr3_aa: CASSRQTTGGAKEQYF
cdr3_nt: TGTGCCAGCAGTCGACAAACGACAGGGGGCGCGAAAGAGCAGTACTTC

j_call: TRBJ1-3
cdr3_length: 16
clone_size: NA
d_call: NA
v_call: TRBV5-1
cdr3_aa: CASRWDAGVAGNTIYF
cdr3_nt: TGCGCCAGCCGGTGGGACGCTGGGGTGGCCGGAAACACCATATATTTT

j_call: TRBJ2-1
cdr3_length: 13
clone_size: once
d_call: NA
v_call: TRBV7-8
cdr3_aa: CASSPRLHNEQFF
cdr3_nt: TGTGCCAGCAGCCCGCGTCTGCACAATGAGCAGTTCTTC

j_call: TRBJ2-7
cdr3_length: 15
clone_size: NA
d_call: TRBD2
v_call: TRBV27
cdr3_aa: CASSLWGAGGIEQYF
cdr3_nt: TGTGCCAGCAGTTTATGGGGTGCGGGGGGGATCGAGCAGTACTTC

j_call: TRBJ1-1
cdr3_length: 15
clone_size: NA
d_call: NA
v_call: TRBV7-9
cdr3_aa: CASSSPTGLNTEAFF
cdr3_nt: TGTGCCAGCAGCTCCCCGACAGGACTGAACACTGAAGCTTTCTTT

j_call: TRBJ2-7
cdr3_length: 15
clone_size: NA
d_call: NA
v_call: TRBV11-2
cdr3_aa: CASSHPGNREDEQYF
cdr3_nt: TGTGCCAGCAGCCACCCGGGGAACAGGGAGGACGAGCAGTACTTC